This TCR beta chain was sequenced for a study of blood T cell repertoires in COVID-19. This clone was seen only a few times. V was clipped by 5 bases and J by 2 bases; unmatched bases: 4. Germline CDR1 and CDR2: SGHAT and FQDESV (reference sequence). The CDR3 loop spans 15 amino acids. Only in-frame clones appear in the TCRdb table, and some are missing; sequencing was by immunoSEQ multiplex PCR. The sample yields over 200,000 clones, 75% to 90% seen once. This chain joins TRBV11-1 and TRBJ2-3, with TRBD1 matching over 10 bases. The origin of this receptor is a human donor in a cohort sampled during active COVID-19. The sequencing sample was made of peripheral blood. The CDR3 reads CASSRGQGDTDTQYF. CDR3 bases: TGTGCCAGCAGCAGAGGACAGGGGGACACAGATACGCAGTATTTT.